This passage covers 9 T cell receptor beta chains from one sample sequenced in a study of shared clonotypes between healthy human individuals. Libraries were prepared by immunoSEQ multiplex PCR; TCRdb keeps only in-frame clonotypes and omits some of them. The sample lists some 1.5 million clones; approximately 98% were seen once. The sample consisted of naive CD4+ T cells sorted from blood. The subset was: CD45RA+ positively selected. Receptors originate from a young man in good health.

Turning to this clone: A junction boundary mismatches the germline segment, possibly from a read error. The genes are TRBV18 and TRBJ2-5; 14 bases fit TRBD2. The CDR3 has 17 amino acids. CDR1 and CDR2 (germline): KGHSH, LQKENI. The CDR3 DNA reads TGTGCCAGCTCACGACTGGGGACTAGCGGGAGCGGAAACCCGGTGGACTTC. It translates to CASSRLGTSGSGNPVDF.

The chain links TRBV5-1 to TRBJ2-5; D call uncertain. The CDR3 has 15 amino acids. Trimming removed 7 bases at V and 5 bases at J, with 21 bases between. Looked up from germline, CDR1 is SGHRS and CDR2 is YFSETQ. Here the CDR3 DNA reads TGCGCCAGCGTTCCGGGCCTCCTTCTGGGGGAGACCCAGTACTTC. This sequence encodes CASVPGLLLGETQYF.

The chain joins TRBV7-9 to TRBJ1-4, with D possibly being TRBD1 (6 bases). This CDR3 is built from 15 residues. V was trimmed by 3 bases and J by 8 bases, leaving 16 bases between them. Looked up from germline, CDR1 is SEHNR and CDR2 is FQNEAQ (reference sequence). The CDR3 nucleotides are TGTGCCAGCAGCTTCTCGCAGGGGACATTGGAAAAACTGTTTTTT. Translating it yields CASSFSQGTLEKLFF.

The chain is built from TRBV5-1 and TRBJ2-7, with D perhaps TRBD1 (6 bases). Per germline, CDR1 SGHRS and CDR2 YFSETQ. With 4 bases removed from V and 5 bases from J, the gap between germline ends came to 16 bases. The CDR3 contains 14 residues. The chain's CDR3 is CASSQVQGSDEQYF. The CDR3 DNA reads TGCGCCAGCAGCCAAGTACAGGGAAGTGACGAGCAGTACTTC.

V is TRBV4-3 and J is TRBJ1-3, with D possibly matching TRBD1 (5 bases). The CDR3 sequence is 18 residues long. V dropped 0 bases and J dropped 0 bases, with 15 bases sitting between them. Germline V gives CDR1 LGHNA, CDR2 YSLEER. The CDR3 here is CASSQDYRKGLSGNTIYF. CDR3 nucleotide sequence: TGCGCCAGCAGCCAAGATTACAGGAAAGGGCTCTCTGGAAACACCATATATTTT.

The chain recombines TRBV28 with TRBJ2-7, with TRBD2 matching 10 bases. Germline lookup yields CDR1 MDHEN and CDR2 SYDVKM. The CDR3 spans 14 residues. Losses at the gene ends were 8 bases for V and 6 bases for J; bases not matched to a gene: 10. Written as DNA, the CDR3 is TGTGCCAGCGGGATCCTCATAGCGGGAGGCGAGCAGTACTTC. Translated, it gives CASGILIAGGEQYF.

V is TRBV7-2 and J is TRBJ2-1; 8 positions agree with TRBD2. With 2 bases clipped from V and 6 bases from J, the junction kept 15 bases outside the gene matches. The CDR3 spans 18 residues. Germline V gene sequence: CDR1 SGHTA, CDR2 FQGNSA. The CDR3, as DNA: TGTGCCAGCAGCTTAAGGGGACTTGGGGCGGGAGGAACCAATGAGCAGTTCTTC. This gives the protein CASSLRGLGAGGTNEQFF.

This chain uses TRBV28 with TRBJ2-1, with 12 bases lining up with TRBD2. Germline CDR1 reads MDHEN; CDR2 reads SYDVKM. Trimming at V came to 5 bases and at J to 1 base, leaving 9 bases not matched to a gene. This CDR3 is 18 amino acids long. The CDR3 coding sequence is TGTGCCAGCAGTACACTAGCGGGAGGTAGCTTGTCCTACAATGAGCAGTTCTTC. It codes for CASSTLAGGSLSYNEQFF.

This rearrangement joins TRBV5-1 to TRBJ1-1, with 8 bases matching TRBD1. The CDR3 is 14 residues long. The J segment lost 4 bases and the V segment lost 0 bases, leaving 2 bases of the junction unmatched. Germline V CDR1 and CDR2: SGHRS, YFSETQ. The CDR3 reads CASSLDRGATEAFF. In DNA, the CDR3 is TGCGCCAGCAGCTTGGACAGGGGGGCCACTGAAGCTTTCTTT.